A single sample is the source of the 17 T cell receptor beta chains below, sequenced in a study of blood T cell repertoires in COVID-19. Clones were read by immunoSEQ multiplex PCR, and TCRdb kept only the in-frame ones, dropping some. The top ten clones hold about 6.5% of a sample with around 200,000 clones, under 85% of them seen once. Sequencing used peripheral blood. The receptors were gathered from a middle-aged woman with acute or convalescent COVID-19.

The chain has TRBV7-3 and TRBJ2-5, with D maybe TRBD2 (6 bases). Germline V CDR1 and CDR2: SGHTA, FQGTGA. V dropped 5 bases and J dropped 3 bases, with 13 bases sitting between them. This CDR3 is built from 14 residues. CDR3 protein: CASSPNGRKETQYF. As DNA, the CDR3 is TGTGCCAGCAGCCCGAACGGGAGAAAAGAGACCCAGTACTTC.

This clone was recorded once. J is TRBJ1-2 and V is TRBV27; D is perhaps TRBD1 (6 bases). V was clipped by 6 bases and J by 3 bases, with 20 bases between them. This CDR3 has 16 amino acids. Germline V gene sequence: CDR1 MNHEY, CDR2 SMNVEV (reference sequence). The CDR3 protein is CASSPGNRELDYGYTF. CDR3 nucleotide sequence: TGTGCCAGCAGCCCTGGGAACAGGGAATTGGACTATGGCTACACCTTC.

The J gene is TRBJ2-1, the V gene TRBV3-1 (or the pseudogene TRBV3-2); 12 bases are a match to TRBD2. CDR1 is LGHDT, CDR2 YNNKEL, per germline (reference sequence). Germline trimming cut 2 bases from V and 4 bases from J; bases unmatched to any gene: 12. This CDR3 has 19 amino acids. The CDR3 is CASSQRTTLAGGRYNEQFF. The CDR3 DNA is TGTGCCAGCAGCCAACGAACTACTCTAGCGGGGGGGCGATACAATGAGCAGTTCTTC.

The rearrangement uses TRBV5-6 and TRBJ1-5; D is unresolved. The germline V gene encodes CDR1 SGHDT and CDR2 YYEEEE. This CDR3 contains 14 residues. Trimming cost V 2 bases and J 5 bases, with 11 bases left between them. Here the CDR3 DNA reads TGTGCCAGCAGCTTAGGAGGGAATGATCAGCCCCAGCATTTT. As protein: CASSLGGNDQPQHF.

This rearrangement joins TRBV27 to TRBJ1-5; 7 positions agree with TRBD1. Germline CDR1 and CDR2: MNHEY and SMNVEV (reference sequence). V shed 4 bases and J 2 bases; nucleotides not matched to a gene: 11. CDR3 size: 17 residues. CDR3 DNA: TGTGCCAGCAGTTCCCGGGACAGCATATCGGGCAATCAGCCCCAGCATTTT. Translated, it gives CASSSRDSISGNQPQHF.

The chain has TRBV2 and TRBJ1-1; TRBD1 matches 8 bases. The germline V gene encodes CDR1 SNHLY and CDR2 FYNNEI. CDR3 size: 13 residues. The trim removed 10 bases at V and 4 bases at J, leaving 8 bases unmatched. CDR3 sequence: CATKTGVGTEAFF. The CDR3 DNA follows: TGTGCCACCAAGACAGGGGTTGGCACTGAAGCTTTCTTT.

This chain links TRBV5-1 with TRBJ2-7, with TRBD1 matching 8 bases. Germline-derived CDR1 and CDR2 are SGHRS and YFSETQ. The V segment lost 0 bases and the J segment 0 bases; nucleotides outside the gene matches: 5. The CDR3 is 16 residues long. The CDR3 protein is CASSLGGQAHSYEQYF. The CDR3 DNA follows: TGCGCCAGCAGCTTGGGGGGACAGGCGCACTCCTACGAGCAGTACTTC.

As to this clone: Other DNA sequences in the sample encode the same CDR3. The chain is built from TRBV19 and TRBJ2-7, with D perhaps matching TRBD2 (7 bases). V was cut by 2 bases and J by 3 bases, with 8 bases left in between. Germline assignment: CDR1 LNHDA and CDR2 SQIVND (reference sequence). The CDR3 consists of 13 residues. The CDR3 reads CASSIRGGYEQYF. In nucleotides, the CDR3 is TGTGCCAGTAGTATAAGGGGGGGCTACGAGCAGTACTTC.

The chain joins TRBV6-4 to TRBJ1-4; 12 bases are shared with TRBD1. Germline V gene sequence: CDR1 MRHNA, CDR2 SNTAGT. The J segment lost 0 bases and the V segment lost 6 bases, leaving 11 bases of the junction unmatched. The CDR3 covers 19 residues. The CDR3 loop is CASSPGQGAGFATNEKLFF. The CDR3 DNA sequence: TGTGCCAGCAGCCCGGGACAGGGGGCGGGTTTTGCAACTAATGAAAAACTGTTTTTT.

This sequence joins TRBV11-2 and TRBJ1-1; the match to TRBD1 covers 11 bases. The junction had 3 bases not matched to a gene; V was cut back by 8 bases and J by 4 bases. CDR3 length: 13 amino acids. Germline CDR1 reads SGHAT; CDR2 reads FQNNGV. The CDR3 loop is CASRGTGGTEAFF. CDR3 nucleotides: TGTGCCAGCCGTGGGACAGGGGGCACTGAAGCTTTCTTT.

The rearrangement uses TRBV28 and TRBJ2-7; no reliable D call. Germline-derived CDR1 and CDR2 are MDHEN and SYDVKM. CDR3 length: 13 residues. V was pared by 8 bases and J by 5 bases, with 16 bases between. The CDR3 DNA reads TGTGCCAGCCGCCCCGGAGCGTCCAACGAGCAGTACTTC. Translating gives CASRPGASNEQYF.

The chain couples TRBV19 to TRBJ2-6; 10 bases match TRBD1. V dropped 9 bases and J dropped 1; count of bases not matched to a gene: 3. CDR1 LNHDA and CDR2 SQIVND come from the germline V gene (reference sequence). The CDR3 loop spans 15 amino acids. In DNA, the CDR3 is TGTGCCAGCCGACAGGGGGCGTCTGGGGCCAACGTCCTGACTTTC. It encodes CASRQGASGANVLTF.

The genes are TRBV6-5 and TRBJ1-2; the D is unclear. Germline V lookup: CDR1 MNHEY, CDR2 SVGAGI. This CDR3 region has 13 residues. Trimming pared 8 bases from V and 4 bases from J, leaving 14 bases between. The CDR3 bases are TGTGCCAGCGCCCTTGAGTTCTCCTATGGCTACACCTTC. This encodes CASALEFSYGYTF.

The chain combines TRBV2 with TRBJ2-7, with D possibly TRBD1 on 5 matching bases. Trimming took 11 bases from V and 0 from J, leaving 11 bases between them. This CDR3 has 12 amino acids. Germline V gene data show CDR1 as SNHLY and CDR2 as FYNNEI. This CDR3 reads CAVGAVSYEQYF. As DNA, the CDR3 is TGTGCCGTTGGGGCGGTCTCCTACGAGCAGTACTTC.

The gene calls are TRBV6-5 and TRBJ1-5, with D hard to call. This CDR3 comprises 15 residues. V was shortened by 4 bases and J by 4 bases, with 14 bases between the two germline ends. The germline V gene has CDR1 MNHEY and CDR2 SVGAGI. CDR3 sequence reads: CASSLARGTNQPQHF. In DNA, the CDR3 is TGTGCCAGCAGTTTGGCGCGGGGAACTAATCAGCCCCAGCATTTT.

The chain's CDR3 is CASSVVSSLLMNTEAFF. The CDR3 DNA is TGTGCCAGCAGCGTAGTTAGCAGCCTACTTATGAACACTGAAGCTTTCTTT. The gene calls are TRBV9 and TRBJ1-1; no reliable D call. V was shortened by 0 bases and J by 0 bases, with 15 bases between the two germline ends. CDR3 length: 17 residues. The germline V gene encodes CDR1 SGDLS and CDR2 YYNGEE.

This clone appeared a few times. The chain links TRBV6-4 to TRBJ1-5, with TRBD1 as a possible D gene (6 bases). The germline V gene encodes CDR1 MRHNA and CDR2 SNTAGT. The CDR3 sequence is 14 residues long. V lost 6 bases and J 4 bases, leaving 13 bases between the germline ends. As DNA, the CDR3 is TGTGCCAGCAGCGAGGACAGTGAAAATCAGCCCCAGCATTTT. Translation: CASSEDSENQPQHF.